Presented here are 25 T cell receptor beta chains from one specimen sequenced in a study of blood T cell repertoires in COVID-19. Sequencing used immunoSEQ multiplex PCR; TCRdb keeps in-frame clones, though not all of them. The sample consists of tens of thousands of clones, roughly 70% of them appearing once. Material for sequencing was peripheral blood. These receptor sequences come from a man older than 75 with acute or convalescent COVID-19.

This chain uses TRBV28 with TRBJ2-7; 7 bases are shared with TRBD2. The germline V gene encodes CDR1 MDHEN and CDR2 SYDVKM. The length of the CDR3 is 13 residues. After removal of 5 bases from V and 2 bases from J, the junction contained 3 bases not matched to a gene. For the CDR3, the DNA is TGTGCCAGCAGTGGCGGGAGCCCCTACGAGCAGTACTTC. It translates to CASSGGSPYEQYF.

The rearrangement joins TRBV19 to TRBJ1-5; D unclear. The V end was cut by 5 bases, the J end by 0 bases, with 8 bases between. The germline V gene has CDR1 LNHDA and CDR2 SQIVND (reference sequence). CDR3 length: 14 amino acids. CDR3 DNA: TGTGCCAGTAGTCCCACCTATAGCAATCAGCCCCAGCATTTT. Amino acid sequence: CASSPTYSNQPQHF.

The genes are TRBV28 and TRBJ2-1, with 9 bases lining up with TRBD2. The CDR3 totals 16 residues. The V gene's germline CDR1 is MDHEN and CDR2 SYDVKM. With V trimmed by 3 bases and J by 3 bases, 6 bases remained unmatched. The CDR3 DNA follows: TGTGCCAGCAGTTTGCTCGGACTAGCGCGCTACAATGAGCAGTTCTTC. Translation: CASSLLGLARYNEQFF.

The J gene is TRBJ2-1, the V gene TRBV10-3; D call uncertain. This CDR3 is built from 16 residues. Germline CDR1 reads ENHRY; CDR2 reads SYGVKD. Trimming removed 3 bases from V and 0 bases from J, with 12 bases in between. The CDR3 loop is CAISERNSFSYNEQFF. The CDR3 DNA follows: TGTGCCATCAGTGAACGGAATAGCTTCTCCTACAATGAGCAGTTCTTC.

The rearrangement uses TRBV30 and TRBJ2-1; D is unresolved. The germline CDR1 and CDR2 sequences are GTSNPN and SVGIG (reference sequence). V was shortened by 2 bases and J by 4 bases, with 12 bases between the two germline ends. The CDR3 is 14 amino acids. CDR3 DNA sequence: TGTGCCTGGAGTATTGGCAGATTGTACAATGAGCAGTTCTTC. It is translated as CAWSIGRLYNEQFF. The whole variable domain, filled in from reference TRBV30 and TRBJ2-1, reads SQTIHQWPATLVQPVGSPLSLECTVEGTSNPNLYWYRQAAGRGLQLLFYSVGIGQISSEVPQNLSASRPQDRQFILSSKKLLLSDSGFYLCAWSIGRLYNEQFFGPGTRLTVL.

A few counts support this clone. This chain links TRBV19 with TRBJ1-2, with TRBD1 identical over 7 bases. CDR1 and CDR2 (germline): LNHDA, SQIVND (reference sequence). Germline trimming cut 4 bases from V and 0 bases from J; bases unmatched to any gene: 5. The CDR3 has 15 amino acids. CDR3 nucleotide sequence: TGTGCCAGTAGTACCCGGGGGACAGCTAACTATGGCTACACCTTC. Protein sequence: CASSTRGTANYGYTF.

The CDR3 DNA follows: TGTGCCAGCAGCAGAATCGGGACACCCCTCCACTTT. Amino acid sequence: CASSRIGTPLHF. The chain combines TRBV7-8 with TRBJ1-6; D unclear. In germline, CDR1 is SGHVS, CDR2 FQNEAQ. CDR3 length equals 12 residues. V was pared by 5 bases and J by 11 bases, with 10 bases between.

CDR3 coding DNA: TGTGCCAGCAGTTTGGCTTCCAACTATGGCTACACCTTC. It yields the protein CASSLASNYGYTF. This chain links TRBV28 with TRBJ1-2; D unclear. Germline values: CDR1 MDHEN, CDR2 SYDVKM. The CDR3 spans 13 residues. Trimming shortened V by 3 bases and J by 2 bases, and 7 bases separated the two germline ends.

CDR3 DNA: TGCGCCAGCAGGGGGACAGGGCACGAGCAGTACTTC. This gives the protein CASRGTGHEQYF. The chain carries TRBV10-2 and TRBJ2-7; TRBD1 agrees at 9 bases. This CDR3 spans 12 amino acids. V lost 6 bases and J lost 5; bases outside the gene matches: 2. Germline V gene sequence: CDR1 WSHSY, CDR2 SAAADI.

The CDR3 region has the DNA TGTGCCTCCTGGCAAAGGGGTAATTCACCCCTCCACTTT. Its protein is CASWQRGNSPLHF. The chain carries TRBV19 and TRBJ1-6; the D gene is possibly TRBD1 (5 bases). Per germline, CDR1 LNHDA and CDR2 SQIVND (reference sequence). This CDR3 comprises 13 residues. The V end lost 11 bases, the J end lost 6 bases, and 14 bases lay between the germline ends.

The rearrangement joins TRBV5-1 to TRBJ1-1; D remains ambiguous. This CDR3 contains 13 residues. Germline V lookup: CDR1 SGHRS, CDR2 YFSETQ. V lost 2 bases to trimming and J lost 0 bases, with 5 bases between them. The CDR3 sequence: CASSLQMNTEAFF. DNA of the CDR3: TGCGCCAGCAGCTTACAGATGAACACTGAAGCTTTCTTT.

The rearrangement links TRBV5-1 to TRBJ1-1; the D gene is possibly TRBD1 (6 bases). V was cut by 0 bases and J by 7 bases, with 13 bases left in between. This CDR3 is 14 amino acids long. Per germline, CDR1 SGHRS and CDR2 YFSETQ. This chain's CDR3 is CASSLEGRGSEAFF. The CDR3 nucleotides read TGCGCCAGCAGCTTGGAGGGCAGGGGAAGTGAAGCTTTCTTT.

The rearrangement joins TRBV6-2 or TRBV6-3 to TRBJ2-7, with TRBD2 matching over 7 bases. Germline values: CDR1 MNHEY, CDR2 SVGEGT. Trimming cost V 2 bases and J 3 bases; bases outside gene matches: 4. The CDR3 is 14 residues long. The CDR3 DNA follows: TGTGCCAGCAGTTACGGCGGGAGAAGCTACGAGCAGTACTTC. Its translation: CASSYGGRSYEQYF.

J is TRBJ2-2 and V is TRBV7-6; D possibly corresponds to TRBD1 (5 bases). The length of the CDR3 is 15 residues. Germline V gene sequence: CDR1 SGHVS, CDR2 FNYEAQ. Between the trimmed V and J ends, which lost 4 bases and 4 bases, there was a span of 13 bases. The DNA of the CDR3 is TGTGCCAGCAGCTCCGACAGAGTTCGCACCGGGGAGCTGTTTTTT. This gives the protein CASSSDRVRTGELFF.

The chain has TRBV30 and TRBJ2-3; 7 bases are shared with TRBD1. Germline CDR1 and CDR2: GTSNPN and SVGIG (reference sequence). The ends lost 6 bases at V and 2 bases at J; junction bases unmatched: 5. This CDR3 is built from 13 residues. This CDR3 is CACQQGVTDTQYF. CDR3 in DNA: TGTGCCTGCCAGCAGGGGGTCACAGATACGCAGTATTTT.

V and J are TRBV7-8 and TRBJ2-7, with D perhaps matching TRBD2 (6 bases). This CDR3 has 14 amino acids. Germline loops: CDR1 SGHVS, CDR2 FQNEAQ. Trimming removed 1 base at V and 2 bases at J, with 9 bases between. DNA of the CDR3: TGTGCCAGCAGCTTAGTCCAGCGGGCCTACGAGCAGTACTTC. Residues: CASSLVQRAYEQYF.

This chain connects TRBV3-1 (or the pseudogene TRBV3-2) to TRBJ2-5, with TRBD2 matching 10 bases. Germline V gene data show CDR1 as LGHDT and CDR2 as YNNKEL (reference sequence). Unmatched junction bases numbered 8, after V lost 3 bases and J lost 4 bases. The CDR3 length is 16 residues. CDR3 bases: TGTGCCAGCAGCCAGCTCAGACTAGCGGGTGGAGAGACCCAGTACTTC. This translates into CASSQLRLAGGETQYF.

The gene calls are TRBV7-9 and TRBJ1-2, with D unclear. From germline, CDR1 is SEHNR and CDR2 FQNEAQ (reference sequence). The CDR3 spans 13 residues. The V end was cut by 2 bases, the J end by 7 bases, with 11 bases between. The CDR3 is CASSLSGFGGYTF. In nucleotides, the CDR3 is TGTGCCAGCAGCTTATCCGGGTTTGGTGGCTACACCTTC.

This clone was picked up many times. The rearrangement joins TRBV7-2 to TRBJ2-7; TRBD2 aligns across 7 bases. V gave up 0 bases and J gave up 2 bases; unmatched junction bases: 1. Germline V lookup: CDR1 SGHTA, CDR2 FQGNSA. This CDR3 has 14 residues. This CDR3 is CASSLAGGPYEQYF. For the CDR3, the DNA is TGTGCCAGCAGCTTAGCGGGAGGGCCCTACGAGCAGTACTTC.

The rearrangement links TRBV4-2 to TRBJ2-5; 7 bases are shared with TRBD1. Per germline, CDR1 LGHNA and CDR2 YNFKEQ. V shed 0 bases and J 2 bases; nucleotides not matched to a gene: 3. The CDR3 runs 15 residues. CDR3 residues: CASSQDQGQQETQYF. The CDR3 region has the DNA TGTGCCAGCAGCCAAGACCAGGGACAGCAAGAGACCCAGTACTTC.

This clone was seen just once. The chain is built from TRBV11-2 and TRBJ2-2, with a tentative D call TRBD1 (5 bases). The CDR3 spans 15 residues. Germline V CDR1 and CDR2: SGHAT, FQNNGV. V shed 1 base and J shed 1 base, with 7 bases lying between them. The CDR3 region has the DNA TGTGCCAGCAGCTTAGTTAGGGGGAACACCGGGGAGCTGTTTTTT. Protein product: CASSLVRGNTGELFF.

This chain links TRBV2 with TRBJ2-7; possible D gene TRBD2, 6 bases. Trimming cost V 6 bases and J 6 bases, with 12 bases left between them. Germline CDR1 SNHLY, CDR2 FYNNEI. The CDR3 contains 12 residues. DNA of the CDR3: TGTGCCAGCAGACGGGAGAGGACCGAGCAGTACTTC. It specifies CASRRERTEQYF.

This clone occurred once. This chain links TRBV6-1 with TRBJ1-6; D ambiguous. Trimming left V 3 bases short and J 12 bases short, with 12 bases between. Germline V gene lookup returns CDR1 MNHNS and CDR2 SASEGT. This CDR3 is 13 amino acids long. The CDR3 protein is CASSEAVAVPLHF. CDR3 DNA sequence: TGTGCCAGCAGTGAGGCAGTGGCGGTACCCCTCCACTTT.

This chain links TRBV6-5 with TRBJ2-1, with 10 bases lining up with TRBD2. This CDR3 has 13 amino acids. The V gene's germline CDR1 is MNHEY and CDR2 SVGAGI. J gave up 8 bases and V 6 bases, and 4 bases lay outside the gene matches. The CDR3: CASRLAGLDEQFF. CDR3 DNA: TGTGCCAGCAGACTAGCGGGACTGGATGAGCAGTTCTTC.

V is TRBV4-1 and J is TRBJ2-2, with TRBD2 matching 8 bases. With V trimmed by 0 bases and J by 4 bases, 7 bases remained unmatched. CDR1 MGHRA and CDR2 YSYEKL come from the germline V gene. This CDR3 is built from 17 residues. The CDR3 DNA follows: TGCGCCAGCAGCCAAGAAAGAGTAGCGGGGTCCACCGGGGAGCTGTTTTTT. It is translated as CASSQERVAGSTGELFF.